The clone carrying this TCR beta chain was recorded only once. Germline trimming cut 4 bases from V and 3 bases from J; bases unmatched to any gene: 5. In germline, CDR1 is SQVTM, CDR2 ANQGSEA. The length of the CDR3 is 14 residues. Authors' processing steps: Amplification with reference gene primers provided the estimates of nucleated cell counts. TCRdb's table, derived via immunoSEQ multiplex PCR, lists solely in-frame clones and lacks some. That table furnishes V, J and clone size, whereas the DNA furnished D and trimming. The sample holds about 370,000 clones, approximately 90% seen once. These data come from a study of blood T cell repertoires in COVID-19. Study in general: The analysed material was cDNA or gDNA that came from T cells, B-cell-depleted T cells, or PBMCs.

Participants spanned ages about 18 to 95 years and resided in 20 to 30 US areas. This receptor was taken from a man aged 18 to 30 who had recovered from COVID-19. V gene TRBV29-1 combines with J gene TRBJ1-2; 10 bases are shared with TRBD1. Specimen: PBMCs or T cells enriched from blood (not recorded which). The CDR3 nucleotides are TGCAGCGTTGCCGAAGGACAGGGGGACTATGGCTACACCTTC. Protein product: CSVAEGQGDYGYTF.